Listed below are T cell receptor beta chains from one sample, sequenced in a study of shared clonotypes between healthy human individuals. TCRdb's table, derived via immunoSEQ multiplex PCR, lists solely in-frame clones and lacks some. The sample has 1,400,000 or so clones; roughly 98.5% are singletons. Sample: naive CD4+ T cells sorted from blood. These receptors were obtained from a man aged 25 to 40 in good health. Each CDR3 is given with its conserved first and last residue. A D gene is named only where the DNA matches it firmly. Part of the rows lack a size; the others show once, few, many or a class for expanded clones.

abundance: -; d_gene: -; j_gene: TRBJ2-7; v_gene: TRBV2; CDR3nt: TGTGCCAGCAGTGAAGACAGGGCCTACTACGAGCAGTACTTC; CDR3aa: CASSEDRAYYEQYF
abundance: -; d_gene: -; j_gene: TRBJ1-5; v_gene: TRBV9; CDR3nt: TGTGCCAGCAGCGATGAAGGCGGGGGAGGTCAGCCCCAGCATTTT; CDR3aa: CASSDEGGGGQPQHF
abundance: -; d_gene: TRBD2; j_gene: TRBJ2-5; v_gene: TRBV7-2; CDR3nt: TGTGCCAGCCAGACTAGCGGGATCGGGGAGACCCAGTACTTC; CDR3aa: CASQTSGIGETQYF
abundance: -; d_gene: TRBD1; j_gene: TRBJ2-2; v_gene: TRBV19; CDR3nt: TGTGCCAAAGTACCGGGACAGGGTTACGAAAGGGGCCGGATCGGGGAGCTGTTTTTT; CDR3aa: CAKVPGQGYERGRIGELFF
abundance: -; d_gene: -; j_gene: TRBJ1-1; v_gene: TRBV30; CDR3nt: TGTGCCTTAATCAGGGGAACTGAAGCTTTCTTT; CDR3aa: CALIRGTEAFF
abundance: -; d_gene: TRBD2; j_gene: TRBJ2-1; v_gene: TRBV18; CDR3nt: TGTGCCAGCTCACCGCCGGGACTAGGTCATGAGCAGTTCTTC; CDR3aa: CASSPPGLGHEQFF
abundance: -; d_gene: -; j_gene: TRBJ1-2; v_gene: TRBV4-2; CDR3nt: TGTGCCAGCAGCCAAGTTTTGGACGATGGCTACACCTTC; CDR3aa: CASSQVLDDGYTF
abundance: -; d_gene: TRBD1; j_gene: TRBJ1-3; v_gene: TRBV30; CDR3nt: TGTGCCTGGGGACCCGGAAACTTAGTTCGGGACAGGGTATTAGACACCATATATTTT; CDR3aa: CAWGPGNLVRDRVLDTIYF
abundance: -; d_gene: -; j_gene: TRBJ2-7; v_gene: TRBV5-1; CDR3nt: TGCGCCAGCAGCTCCACTTGGGACCGAGAAACCTACGAGCAGTACTTC; CDR3aa: CASSSTWDRETYEQYF
abundance: -; d_gene: -; j_gene: TRBJ1-5; v_gene: TRBV7-2; CDR3nt: TGTGCCAGCAGCTTAGCGAATCAGCCCCAGCATTTT; CDR3aa: CASSLANQPQHF
abundance: -; d_gene: TRBD1; j_gene: TRBJ2-7; v_gene: TRBV5-1; CDR3nt: TGCGCCAGCAGCTTGGGACAGGGGAGCGAGCAGTACTTC; CDR3aa: CASSLGQGSEQYF
abundance: -; d_gene: -; j_gene: TRBJ2-1; v_gene: TRBV7-2; CDR3nt: TGTGCCAGCAGGAGGTCCTACAATGAGCAGTTCTTC; CDR3aa: CASRRSYNEQFF
abundance: -; d_gene: -; j_gene: TRBJ1-1; v_gene: TRBV7-9; CDR3nt: TGTGCCAGCAGCTTAAAAGGGAGTGGTGCTGAAGCTTTCTTT; CDR3aa: CASSLKGSGAEAFF
abundance: once; d_gene: -; j_gene: TRBJ2-4; v_gene: TRBV28; CDR3nt: TGTGCCAGCCTAAGGGCTCGGCCCCAAAACATTCAGTACTTC; CDR3aa: CASLRARPQNIQYF
abundance: once; d_gene: -; j_gene: TRBJ1-2; v_gene: TRBV6-6; CDR3nt: TGTGCCAGCAGTTCCCCTCCATTGACAACCTATGGCTACACCTTC; CDR3aa: CASSSPPLTTYGYTF